The 13 T cell receptor beta chains below come from one sample, sequenced in a study of shared clonotypes between healthy human individuals. Profiled with immunoSEQ multiplex PCR; TCRdb holds only in-frame clones, not every one. Of some 1.1 million clones in the sample, approximately 80% were seen once. Specimen: memory CD4+ T cells from PBMCs. Subset reported: CD45RA-negative fraction. Receptors were obtained from a man younger than 35 in good health. Some clones in this sample may be carry-over from other donors' samples.

This clone was found a few times. The CDR3 nucleotides are TGTGCCAGCAGTCCGCAGGGGTCATACAATGAGCAGTTCTTC. It yields the protein CASSPQGSYNEQFF. V usage is TRBV6-6 and J usage is TRBJ2-1; possibly TRBD1 for D (6 bases). V was clipped by 5 bases and J by 4 bases, with 12 bases between them. The germline CDR1 and CDR2 sequences are MNHNY and SVGAGI (reference sequence). This CDR3 is 14 amino acids long.

Points on this clone: The same CDR3 also results from other DNA sequences found in this sample. This chain links TRBV6-5 with TRBJ2-1; TRBD2 matches at 10 bases. The germline gives CDR1 MNHEY, CDR2 SVGAGI. Trimming took 0 bases from V and 3 from J; bases not matched to a gene: 2. The CDR3 runs to 16 residues. Here the CDR3 DNA reads TGTGCCAGCAGTTACTCTTCTAGCGGGAGCTACAATGAGCAGTTCTTC. Protein sequence: CASSYSSSGSYNEQFF.

This clone was counted once. Other nucleotide sequences in the sample specify the same CDR3. The rearrangement links TRBV5-4 to TRBJ1-5; 9 bases fit TRBD1. This CDR3 is 17 amino acids long. Germline CDR1 and CDR2: SGHNT and YYREEE (reference sequence). V lost 0 bases to trimming and J lost 4 bases; unmatched junction nucleotides: 8. CDR3: CASSLGQGGFSNQPQHF. The CDR3 region has the DNA TGTGCCAGCAGCTTGGGACAGGGGGGGTTTAGTAATCAGCCCCAGCATTTT.

The V call is TRBV7-2, the J call TRBJ2-7; TRBD2 aligns across 10 bases. CDR3 length equals 17 residues. The ends lost 0 bases at V and 0 bases at J; junction bases unmatched: 5. The germline V gene has CDR1 SGHTA and CDR2 FQGNSA. DNA of the CDR3: TGTGCCAGCAGCTTAGCGTCGGGACTAGCGTCCTCCTACGAGCAGTACTTC. Amino acid sequence: CASSLASGLASSYEQYF.

Written as DNA, the CDR3 is TGTGCCACCAGCAGAGACTATTACGGGGAGGGGGAGTACTTC. Protein product: CATSRDYYGEGEYF. The chain couples TRBV15 to TRBJ2-7; weak D call: TRBD2 (7 bases). The CDR3 runs 14 residues. Per germline, CDR1 LNHNV and CDR2 YYDKDF (reference sequence). With 0 bases removed from V and 11 bases from J, the gap between germline ends came to 17 bases.

About this clone itself: Other DNA variants within this sample encode the same CDR3. This rearrangement joins TRBV2 to TRBJ1-2; TRBD1 might be the D (5 bases). V was trimmed by 5 bases and J by 2 bases, leaving 9 bases between them. Germline V gene lookup returns CDR1 SNHLY and CDR2 FYNNEI. The CDR3 has 13 residues. The CDR3 bases are TGTGCCAGCAGTCCCGACAGCAACTATGGCTACACCTTC. This translates into CASSPDSNYGYTF. The full variable domain, in which reference TRBV2 and TRBJ1-2 provide the parts outside the CDR3, is EPEVTQTPSHQVTQMGQEVILRCVPISNHLYFYWYRQILGQKVEFLVSFYNNEISEKSEIFDDQFSVERPDGSNFTLKIRSTKLEDSAMYFCASSPDSNYGYTFGSGTRLTVV.

This clone was seen only once. The V and J genes are TRBV5-1 and TRBJ2-7, with D possibly being TRBD1 (6 bases). The CDR3 is 16 amino acids. Germline CDR1 reads SGHRS; CDR2 reads YFSETQ. The V and J ends lost 0 bases and 0 bases respectively, with 13 bases between them. The CDR3 DNA reads as TGCGCCAGCAGCTTGGCCCCAATGACAGGCTCCTACGAGCAGTACTTC. This sequence encodes CASSLAPMTGSYEQYF.

In this sample, this clone turned up once. Here the CDR3 DNA reads TGTGCCAGCAGCGTACGCGCTAGCGGCCCCTACGAGCAGTACTTC. It is translated as CASSVRASGPYEQYF. The chain couples TRBV9 to TRBJ2-7; the match to TRBD2 covers 7 bases. The CDR3 is 15 residues long. V shed 1 base, J shed 2 bases, and the junction held 6 bases outside the gene matches. Germline lookup yields CDR1 SGDLS and CDR2 YYNGEE.

This sequence joins TRBV6-6 and TRBJ2-2; tentatively, D is TRBD2 (6 bases). CDR3 size: 14 residues. Between the trimmed V and J ends, which lost 1 base and 5 bases, there was a span of 8 bases. Germline loops: CDR1 MNHNY, CDR2 SVGAGI (reference sequence). Written as DNA, the CDR3 is TGTGCCAGCAGTTACTGGAGGGGTACCGGGGAGCTGTTTTTT. It is translated as CASSYWRGTGELFF.

In this sample, this clone turned up once. V usage is TRBV4-3 and J usage is TRBJ2-6; D gene uncertain. The CDR3 totals 16 residues. Looked up from germline, CDR1 is LGHNA and CDR2 is YSLEER. With 4 bases removed from V and 1 base from J, the gap between germline ends came to 11 bases. CDR3 in amino acids: CASSPVGWSGANVLTF. The DNA for the CDR3 is TGCGCCAGCAGCCCAGTTGGGTGGTCTGGGGCCAACGTCCTGACTTTC.

This clone was counted once. The chain recombines TRBV5-8 with TRBJ1-3; D unresolved. CDR3 size: 16 residues. CDR1 and CDR2 (germline): SGHTS, YDEGEE. V was pared by 4 bases and J by 0 bases, with 14 bases between. Here the CDR3 DNA reads TGTGCCAGCAGCCCTGGCGGGCTGATCTCTGGAAACACCATATATTTT. Translating gives CASSPGGLISGNTIYF.

The chain employs TRBV7-2 and TRBJ1-1; D may be TRBD1 (5 bases). Trimming left V 1 base short and J 4 bases short, with 13 bases between. The CDR3 runs 15 residues. From germline, CDR1 is SGHTA and CDR2 FQGNSA. The DNA of the CDR3 is TGTGCCAGCAGCTTAGACGGGGGGTACAGCACTGAAGCTTTCTTT. This codes for CASSLDGGYSTEAFF. Full variable domain (outside the CDR3, taken from reference TRBV7-2 and TRBJ1-1): GAGVSQSPSNKVTEKGKDVELRCDPISGHTALYWYRQSLGQGLEFLIYFQGNSAPDKSGLPSDRFSAERTGGSVSTLTIQRTQQEDSAVYLCASSLDGGYSTEAFFGQGTRLTVV.

This chain uses TRBV6-6 with TRBJ2-5; weak D call: TRBD1 (5 bases). With 8 bases removed from V and 1 base from J, the gap between germline ends came to 17 bases. This CDR3 has 15 residues. Looked up from germline, CDR1 is MNHNY and CDR2 is SVGAGI (reference sequence). In nucleotides, the CDR3 is TGTGCCAGCCGATCAATGAGTCAGGGCCAAGAGACCCAGTACTTC. It translates to CASRSMSQGQETQYF.